Below are 2 T cell receptor beta chains sequenced from a single sample in a study of shared clonotypes between healthy human individuals. Here immunoSEQ multiplex PCR was the method, and the copy in TCRdb shows in-frame clones only, minus some. The sample has about 1.1 million clones, approximately 78% seen once. Sequencing was performed on memory CD4+ T cells from PBMCs. The subset denotes: CD45RA-negative fraction. The receptors shown here come from a man between 18 and 35 years old in good health. Some clones in this sample may be carry-over from other donors' samples.

For this clone: Additional DNA sequences in this sample encode the identical CDR3. This chain joins TRBV7-2 and TRBJ2-1; 9 nucleotides match TRBD2. Germline V gene data show CDR1 as SGHTA and CDR2 as FQGNSA. V lost 4 bases to trimming and J lost 0 bases; unmatched junction nucleotides: 1. The CDR3 has 15 residues. The chain's CDR3 is CASSSTSGSYNEQFF. The DNA for the CDR3 is TGTGCCAGCAGCTCGACTAGCGGCTCCTACAATGAGCAGTTCTTC. The whole variable domain, filled in from reference TRBV7-2 and TRBJ2-1, reads GAGVSQSPSNKVTEKGKDVELRCDPISGHTALYWYRQSLGQGLEFLIYFQGNSAPDKSGLPSDRFSAERTGGSVSTLTIQRTQQEDSAVYLCASSSTSGSYNEQFFGPGTRLTVL.

With respect to this clone: Other DNA sequences in the sample encode the same CDR3. This sequence joins TRBV5-4 and TRBJ2-7, with unresolved D. CDR3 length: 13 amino acids. Germline V gene data show CDR1 as SGHNT and CDR2 as YYREEE (reference sequence). Trimming removed 0 bases from V and 2 bases from J, with 6 bases in between. In DNA, the CDR3 is TGTGCCAGCAGCTTGGACAGAACCTACGAGCAGTACTTC. This encodes CASSLDRTYEQYF.